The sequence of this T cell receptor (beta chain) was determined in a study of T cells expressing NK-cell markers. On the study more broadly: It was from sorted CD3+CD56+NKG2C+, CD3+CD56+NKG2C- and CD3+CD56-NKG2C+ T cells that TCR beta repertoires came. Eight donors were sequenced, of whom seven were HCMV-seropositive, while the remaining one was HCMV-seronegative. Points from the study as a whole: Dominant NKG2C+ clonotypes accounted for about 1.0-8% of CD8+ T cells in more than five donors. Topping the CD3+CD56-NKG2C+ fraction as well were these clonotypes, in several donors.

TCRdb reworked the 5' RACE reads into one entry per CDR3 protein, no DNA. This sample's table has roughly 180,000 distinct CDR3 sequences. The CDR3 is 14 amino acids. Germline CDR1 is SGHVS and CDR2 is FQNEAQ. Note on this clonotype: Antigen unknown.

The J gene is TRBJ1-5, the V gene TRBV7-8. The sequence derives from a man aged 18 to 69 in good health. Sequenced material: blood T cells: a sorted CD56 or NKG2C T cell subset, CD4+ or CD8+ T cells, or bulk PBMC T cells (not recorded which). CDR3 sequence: CASSLGVGDQPQHF.